A selection of T cell receptor beta chains follows, all from one sample in a study of CD8 T cells in ankylosing spondylitis. MiXCR was run by TCRdb on the 5' RACE reads, yielding one entry per CDR3 protein. This table holds 100,000 to 150,000 distinct CDR3 sequences, roughly 8.8% found once. The sample consisted of blood, either unsorted or a sorted T cell fraction (not recorded which). Receptors were obtained from a male donor with ankylosing spondylitis or in good health (not recorded which). The CDR3 runs from the conserved cysteine through the conserved F or W. D genes are given only for firm matches. Size is stated for part of the rows, as once, few or many counts, or as a class when the clone is expanded.

TRBV20-1	many	TRBJ2-7	TRBD1	CSAVGQAAYEQYF	TGCAGTGCTGTCGGACAGGCGGCCTACGAGCAGTACTTC
TRBV7-2	many	TRBJ2-1	TRBD2	CASSLGRKLAGGQSSSYNEQFF	TGTGCCAGCAGCTTAGGCCGCAAACTAGCGGGAGGTCAATCAAGCTCCTACAATGAGCAGTTCTTC
TRBV9	NA	TRBJ2-7	NA	CASSGSPGVGYEQYF	TGTGCCAGCAGCGGGTCGCCCGGCGTGGGTTACGAGCAGTACTTC
TRBV20-1	NA	TRBJ1-1	NA	CSARGGWVFPEAFF	TGCAGTGCTAGAGGTGGTTGGGTTTTTCCTGAAGCTTTCTTT
TRBV7-9	many	TRBJ2-3	NA	CASSQGGDADTQYF	TGTGCCAGCAGCCAAGGGGGGGACGCAGATACGCAGTATTTT
TRBV20-1	many	TRBJ2-7	NA	CSAALSYEQYF	TGCAGTGCAGCCCTCTCCTACGAGCAGTACTTC
TRBV4-1	many	TRBJ2-1	NA	CASSPGFGRSGNNEQFF	TGCGCCAGCAGCCCAGGTTTTGGGCGTAGCGGCAACAATGAGCAGTTCTTC
TRBV18	NA	TRBJ2-1	NA	CASSPQLPVYSYNEQFF	TGTGCCAGCTCACCACAACTACCAGTATACTCCTACAATGAGCAGTTCTTC
TRBV6-2/TRBV6-3	many	TRBJ2-1	NA	CASALRGVSYNEQFF	TGTGCCAGCGCACTCCGAGGAGTTTCCTACAATGAGCAGTTCTTC
TRBV12-3/TRBV12-4	many	TRBJ2-3	NA	CASSDTDTQYF	TGTGCCAGCAGTGACACAGATACGCAGTATTTT
TRBV7-7	many	TRBJ2-1	NA	CASSLDLYNEQFF	TGTGCTAGCAGCTTAGACCTTTACAATGAGCAGTTCTTC
TRBV11-3	NA	TRBJ2-2	NA	CASSLESGTPNTGELFF	TGTGCCAGCAGCCTCGAATCCGGGACACCCAACACCGGGGAGCTGTTTTTT
TRBV12-3/TRBV12-4	many	TRBJ2-3	NA	CASIGDDTDTQYF	TGTGCCAGCATTGGGGATGACACAGATACGCAGTATTTT
TRBV27	few	TRBJ1-4	NA	CASSQQGYEKLFF	TGTGCCAGCAGTCAACAGGGATACGAAAAACTGTTTTTT
TRBV20-1	NA	TRBJ1-4	NA	CSAQTGATNEKLFF	TGCAGTGCCCAAACAGGAGCAACTAATGAAAAACTGTTTTTT
TRBV7-2	many	TRBJ2-1	NA	CASSLDVSSYNEQFF	TGTGCCAGCAGCTTAGACGTAAGCTCCTACAATGAGCAGTTCTTC
TRBV5-5	NA	TRBJ2-5	NA	CASSSSTQETQYF	TGTGCCAGCAGCTCCTCCACTCAAGAGACCCAGTACTTC
TRBV5-1	NA	TRBJ2-1	TRBD2	CATQPLASGKYNEQFF	TGCGCCACCCAACCCCTGGCTAGCGGGAAATACAATGAGCAGTTCTTC
TRBV28	once	TRBJ2-1	NA	CASTADNEQFF	TGTGCCAGCACGGCTGACAATGAGCAGTTCTTC